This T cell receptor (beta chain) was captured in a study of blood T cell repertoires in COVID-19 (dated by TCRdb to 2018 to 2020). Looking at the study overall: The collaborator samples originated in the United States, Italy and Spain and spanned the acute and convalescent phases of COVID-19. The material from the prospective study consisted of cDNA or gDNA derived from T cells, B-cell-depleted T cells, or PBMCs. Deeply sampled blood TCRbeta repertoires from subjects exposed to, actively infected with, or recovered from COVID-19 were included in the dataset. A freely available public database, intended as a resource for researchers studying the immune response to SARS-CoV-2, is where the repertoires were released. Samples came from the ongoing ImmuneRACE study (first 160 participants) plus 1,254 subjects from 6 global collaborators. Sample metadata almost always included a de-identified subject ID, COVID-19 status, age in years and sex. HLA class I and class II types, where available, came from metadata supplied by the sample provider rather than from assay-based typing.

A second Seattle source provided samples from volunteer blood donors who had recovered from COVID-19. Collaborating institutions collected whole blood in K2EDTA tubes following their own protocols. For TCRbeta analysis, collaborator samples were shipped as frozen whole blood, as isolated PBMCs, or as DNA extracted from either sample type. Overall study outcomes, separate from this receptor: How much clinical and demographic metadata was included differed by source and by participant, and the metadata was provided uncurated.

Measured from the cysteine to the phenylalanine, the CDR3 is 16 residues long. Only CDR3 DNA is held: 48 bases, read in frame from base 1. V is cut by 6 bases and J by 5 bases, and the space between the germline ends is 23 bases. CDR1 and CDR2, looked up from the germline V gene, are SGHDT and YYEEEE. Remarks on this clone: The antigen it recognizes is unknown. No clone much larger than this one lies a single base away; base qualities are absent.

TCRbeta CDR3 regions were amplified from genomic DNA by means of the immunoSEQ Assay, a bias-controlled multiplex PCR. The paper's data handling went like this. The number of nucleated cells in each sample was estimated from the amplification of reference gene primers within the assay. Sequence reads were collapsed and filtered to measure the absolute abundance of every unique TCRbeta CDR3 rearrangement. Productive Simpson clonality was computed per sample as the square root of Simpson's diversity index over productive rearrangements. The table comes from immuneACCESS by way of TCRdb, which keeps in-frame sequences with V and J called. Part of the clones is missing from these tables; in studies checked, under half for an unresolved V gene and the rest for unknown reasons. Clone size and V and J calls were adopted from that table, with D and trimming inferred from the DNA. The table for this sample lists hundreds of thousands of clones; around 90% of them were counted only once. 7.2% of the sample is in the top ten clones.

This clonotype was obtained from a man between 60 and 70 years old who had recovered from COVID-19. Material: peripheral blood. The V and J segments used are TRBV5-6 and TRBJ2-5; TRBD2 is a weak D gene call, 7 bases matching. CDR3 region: CASISVGGPSEETQYF. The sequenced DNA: TGTGCCAGCATTTCTGTGGGGGGGCCATCAGAGGAGACCCAGTACTTC.